The subject of this entry is one T cell receptor beta chain. Its antigen is undetermined. TCR beta CDR3 sequences were amplified from RNA transcripts. An initial round of RT-PCR targeting the TCR CDR3 relied on the HTBI primer set. MiXCR, applied by TCRdb to the multiplex PCR reads, yields one record per CDR3 protein. The table shows 400,000 to 500,000 distinct CDR3 sequences, with around 14% occurring only once. The data stem from a study of T cells in Graves' hyperthyroidism and ophthalmopathy. Points from the study as a whole: Most clonotypes that expanded in the thyroid above 0.001 also showed up in blood. Ophthalmopathy was distinguished from stable hyperthyroidism by 13 V-J signatures.

The CDR3 runs 16 residues. Germline CDR1 is LNHDA and CDR2 is SQIVND (reference sequence). The ends lost 5 bases at V and 5 bases at J; junction bases unmatched: 14. The sequence was obtained from a woman under 30 with Graves' hyperthyroidism. This rearrangement joins TRBV19 to TRBJ1-1; TRBD1 aligns across 7 bases. Sequencing was done on a sample of blood. This CDR3 is CASSARDSGGRTEAFF. CDR3 nucleotide sequence: TGTGCCAGTAGTGCACGGGACAGCGGAGGGAGAACTGAAGCTTTCTTT.